Listed here is a single T cell receptor (beta chain). It has no known antigen specificity. It has no much larger one-base neighbor in the sample; base qualities were not kept. Collaborating institutions collected whole blood in K2EDTA tubes following their own protocols. For TCRbeta analysis, collaborator samples were shipped as frozen whole blood, as isolated PBMCs, or as DNA extracted from either sample type. CDR1 and CDR2, looked up from the germline V gene, are SGHNT and YENEEA. Inclusive of the bounding cysteine and phenylalanine, the CDR3 is 12 residues long. CDR3 DNA only is kept here, 36 bases in frame from base 1. Between the V and J ends, shortened by 3 bases and 5 bases respectively, the junction contains 7 bases. These data originate in a study of blood T cell repertoires in COVID-19 (dated by TCRdb to the early 2020s). Concerning the study at large: Samples covering the acute and convalescent phases of COVID-19 were provided by collaborators in the United States, Italy and Spain. Sample metadata almost always included a de-identified subject ID, COVID-19 status, age in years and sex. Where available, HLA class I and class II types were taken from metadata supplied by the sample provider and were not determined by assay-based typing. Samples came from the ongoing ImmuneRACE study (first 160 participants) plus 1,254 subjects from 6 global collaborators. Subjects who had been exposed to COVID-19, were actively infected with it, or had recovered from it provided the deeply sampled blood TCRbeta repertoires that made up the dataset. A freely available public database, intended as a resource for researchers studying the immune response to SARS-CoV-2, is where the repertoires were released. The material from the prospective study consisted of cDNA or gDNA derived from T cells, B-cell-depleted T cells, or PBMCs.

The immunoSEQ Assay, a bias-controlled multiplex PCR, was used to amplify TCRbeta CDR3 regions from genomic DNA. As for how the authors treated the data: The number of nucleated cells in each sample was estimated by amplification of reference gene primers within the assay. Sequence reads were collapsed and filtered to measure the absolute abundance of every unique TCRbeta CDR3 rearrangement. Productive Simpson clonality was computed per sample as the square root of Simpson's diversity index over productive rearrangements. TCRdb carries this immuneACCESS record with in-frame sequences only. Its versions omit some clonotypes, under half of them owing to an unresolved V gene in the studies checked, with the rest unexplained. Clone size and the V and J calls come from that table; the DNA yielded D and trimming. The sample data list tens of thousands of clones, and 75% to 90% of these were observed just once. Jointly, the top ten make up roughly 30% of the sample.

The investigation overall reported the following: How much clinical and demographic metadata was included differed by source and by participant, and the metadata was provided uncurated.

The sequence was collected from a man aged 50 to 60 with active or convalescent COVID-19. Source material: peripheral blood. The chain employs TRBV11-3 and TRBJ2-5; a tentative D match to TRBD2 spans 6 bases. The DNA sequence is TGTGCCAGCAGCTTCGCGGGGGAGACCCAGTACTTC. Translated, it reads CASSFAGETQYF.